This T cell receptor beta chain was recorded in a study of blood T cell repertoires in COVID-19. Study background: The United States, Italy and Spain were the sources of the acute and convalescent COVID-19 samples. PBMCs, B-cell-depleted T cells, or T cells were the source of the cDNA or gDNA that made up the material.

CDR1 is ENHRY, CDR2 SYGVKD, per germline. V lost 2 bases to trimming and J lost 4 bases; unmatched junction nucleotides: 7. This CDR3 is 16 amino acids long. Authors' analysis steps: By means of reference gene primer amplification, nucleated cell counts were estimated. Profiled with immunoSEQ multiplex PCR; TCRdb holds only in-frame clones, not every one. D and trimming come from the DNA, and the V and J calls and clone size come from that table. The sample yields under 300,000 clones, approximately 80% seen once. The sample taken for sequencing was peripheral blood. This clonotype originated in a woman of 80 years or more with active or convalescent COVID-19. The chain employs TRBV10-3 and TRBJ1-5; 8 nucleotides align to TRBD1. The CDR3 DNA is TGTGCCATCAGTGAGACTTCCGGGACAGGTAATCAGCCCCAGCATTTT. Translating gives CAISETSGTGNQPQHF.